Below are 24 T cell receptor beta chains sequenced from a single sample in a study of CD8 T cells in ankylosing spondylitis. The antigens of these receptors remain unknown. TCRdb itself ran the 5' RACE reads through MiXCR, one entry per CDR3 protein. The sample includes fewer than 400,000 distinct CDR3 sequences, 20% to 25% of them seen just once. Overall study results and limits: Apparently characteristic of ankylosing spondylitis blood was a TCR beta motif (under ten highly homologous variants).

What was sequenced was blood, either unsorted or a sorted T cell fraction (not recorded which). Every receptor here comes from a male donor with ankylosing spondylitis.

This clonotype was seen more than once but under ten times. The rearrangement links TRBV20-1 to TRBJ2-2, with D hard to call. Germline V CDR1 and CDR2: DFQATT, SNEGSKA (reference sequence). The CDR3 extends over 12 amino acids. Trimming shortened V by 2 bases and J by 5 bases, and 6 bases separated the two germline ends. The CDR3 is CSARSDTGELFF. CDR3 DNA: TGCAGTGCTAGAAGCGATACCGGGGAGCTGTTTTTT.

In this sample, this clonotype turned up once. Germline and junction disagree at one end, which may indicate a read error. The chain combines TRBV29-1 with TRBJ1-1; 8 bases map to TRBD1. Per the germline V gene, CDR1 is SQVTM and CDR2 is ANQGSEA. The CDR3 loop spans 12 amino acids. CDR3 loop: CGVSAGGFEAFF. CDR3 in DNA: TGCGGCGTTTCTGCAGGGGGCTTTGAAGCTTTCTTT.

There are many counts of this clonotype. This rearrangement joins TRBV5-1 to TRBJ2-5; unclear D gene. Trimming stripped 3 bases from V and 2 bases from J, with 8 bases between. CDR1 and CDR2 from the germline V gene are SGHRS and YFSETQ. This CDR3 is built from 13 residues. The CDR3 DNA reads as TGCGCCAGCAGCTCAACCCTACAAGAGACCCAGTACTTC. It yields the protein CASSSTLQETQYF.

CDR3 residues: CASSARDYRVFDNEQFF. As DNA, the CDR3 is TGTGCCAGCAGTGCCCGGGACTACCGAGTTTTTGACAATGAGCAGTTCTTC. This chain links TRBV27 with TRBJ2-1; 7 positions match TRBD2. With 5 bases clipped from V and 5 bases from J, the junction kept 15 bases outside the gene matches. The germline V gene has CDR1 MNHEY and CDR2 SMNVEV (reference sequence). The CDR3 sequence is 17 residues long.

V gene TRBV20-1 combines with J gene TRBJ1-4; tentative D call: TRBD1 (6 bases). This CDR3 has 13 residues. The V end was cut by 3 bases, the J end by 7 bases, with 12 bases between. Germline V gene data show CDR1 as DFQATT and CDR2 as SNEGSKA (reference sequence). CDR3 residues: CSARNGGREKLFF. The CDR3, as DNA: TGCAGTGCTAGGAACGGGGGCCGTGAAAAACTGTTTTTT.

This clonotype occurred a few times. The chain employs TRBV6-4 and TRBJ2-2; the D gene is possibly TRBD2 (5 bases). Trimming shortened V by 4 bases and J by 1 base, and 10 bases separated the two germline ends. The CDR3 contains 15 residues. Germline loops: CDR1 MRHNA, CDR2 SNTAGT. The CDR3 sequence is CASSAFSENTGELFF. The CDR3 DNA reads as TGTGCCAGCAGTGCGTTTAGCGAGAACACCGGGGAGCTGTTTTTT.

In its sample, this clonotype was seen many times. The chain employs TRBV7-2 and TRBJ2-7; the D gene is possibly TRBD1 (7 bases). The CDR3 totals 13 residues. V lost 5 bases to trimming and J lost 3 bases, with 11 bases between them. Germline loops: CDR1 SGHTA, CDR2 FQGNSA. Here the CDR3 DNA reads TGTGCCAGCAGCCCGCAGGGGGGCTACGAGCAGTACTTC. This codes for CASSPQGGYEQYF.

The V call is TRBV19, the J call TRBJ1-1; 7 positions agree with TRBD1. The ends lost 3 bases at V and 6 bases at J; junction bases unmatched: 7. In germline, CDR1 is LNHDA, CDR2 SQIVND (reference sequence). CDR3 length: 14 residues. The CDR3 region has the DNA TGTGCCAGTAGTATGGGACAGAGGGAGGCTGAAGCTTTCTTT. Its protein product is CASSMGQREAEAFF. The full variable domain, in which reference TRBV19 and TRBJ1-1 provide the parts outside the CDR3, is DGGITQSPKYLFRKEGQNVTLSCEQNLNHDAMYWYRQDPGQGLRLIYYSQIVNDFQKGDIAEGYSVSREKKESFPLTVTSAQKNPTAFYLCASSMGQREAEAFFGQGTRLTVV.

The chain combines TRBV28 with TRBJ1-2; D ambiguous. The CDR3 contains 14 residues. Trimming left V 2 bases short and J 8 bases short, with 15 bases between. In germline, CDR1 is MDHEN, CDR2 SYDVKM. In DNA form, the CDR3 reads TGTGCCAGCAGTTTACCGACTCCGACGGCCGGCTACACCTTC. Translating gives CASSLPTPTAGYTF.

The chain uses TRBV6-1 and TRBJ2-1; D is ambiguous. The CDR3 loop spans 11 amino acids. From germline, CDR1 is MNHNS and CDR2 SASEGT. V was trimmed by 6 bases and J by 4 bases, leaving 4 bases between them. CDR3 DNA: TGTGCCAGCAGAATATACAATGAGCAGTTCTTC. Encoded protein: CASRIYNEQFF.

J is TRBJ2-1 and V is TRBV5-5; TRBD2 aligns across 13 bases. After removal of 4 bases from V and 9 bases from J, the junction contained 7 bases not matched to a gene. Germline CDR1 and CDR2: SGHKS and YYEKEE (reference sequence). The CDR3 has 15 amino acids. The CDR3: CASSPGLAGVLEQFF. The CDR3 coding sequence is TGTGCCAGCAGCCCTGGACTAGCGGGAGTTCTTGAGCAGTTCTTC.

This clonotype has a handful of counts. This chain links TRBV6-5 with TRBJ1-1, with no clear D. The CDR3 covers 14 residues. Deletions cut 2 bases from V and 0 bases from J, with 7 bases between. Germline-derived CDR1 and CDR2 are MNHEY and SVGAGI. In nucleotides, the CDR3 is TGTGCCAGCAGTTACGACACCGTGAACACTGAAGCTTTCTTT. This sequence encodes CASSYDTVNTEAFF.

This clonotype was seen a handful of times. This rearrangement joins TRBV13 to TRBJ2-2; D not resolved. Trimming removed 0 bases from V and 6 bases from J, with 5 bases in between. In germline, CDR1 is PRHDT, CDR2 FYEKMQ (reference sequence). The CDR3 is 13 residues long. The CDR3 protein is CASSLGRSGELFF. Written as DNA, the CDR3 is TGTGCCAGCAGCTTAGGTCGCTCCGGGGAGCTGTTTTTT.

CDR3 region: CASGVPGGGSYNEQFF. As DNA, the CDR3 is TGTGCCAGCGGGGTCCCGGGCGGGGGCTCCTACAATGAGCAGTTCTTC. The chain has TRBV7-9 and TRBJ2-1; 7 nucleotides match TRBD2. Germline CDR1 and CDR2: SEHNR and FQNEAQ (reference sequence). The V gene end was trimmed by 8 bases and the J gene end by 0 bases; junction bases not matched to a gene: 10. The CDR3 spans 16 residues. Looking up the rest from reference TRBV7-9 and TRBJ2-1 gives the full variable domain: DTGVSQNPRHKITKRGQNVTFRCDPISEHNRLYWYRQTLGQGPEFLTYFQNEAQLEKSRLLSDRFSAERPKGSFSTLEIQRTEQGDSAMYLCASGVPGGGSYNEQFFGPGTRLTVL.

V is TRBV11-2 and J is TRBJ2-2; D perhaps matches TRBD2 (5 bases). The CDR3 is made up of 14 amino acids. Trimming took 1 base from V and 4 from J, leaving 7 bases between them. Per germline, CDR1 SGHAT and CDR2 FQNNGV. The CDR3 loop reads CASSLGAGTGELFF. CDR3 coding DNA: TGTGCCAGCAGCTTAGGGGCGGGCACCGGGGAGCTGTTTTTT.

This clonotype was seen a handful of times. This sequence joins TRBV7-6 and TRBJ2-3; D perhaps matches TRBD1 (5 bases). This CDR3 has 17 amino acids. CDR1 and CDR2 (germline): SGHVS, FNYEAQ. V lost 5 bases and J 1 base, leaving 19 bases between the germline ends. The CDR3 protein is CASSLGVSPRGTDTQYF. The CDR3 DNA follows: TGTGCCAGCAGCCTAGGGGTCAGCCCCAGAGGCACAGATACGCAGTATTTT.

This clonotype was observed a few times. This chain links TRBV29-1 with TRBJ1-1; 7 bases match TRBD1. V lost 5 bases to trimming and J lost 1 base; unmatched junction nucleotides: 10. The CDR3 extends over 15 amino acids. Germline-derived CDR1 and CDR2 are SQVTM and ANQGSEA. DNA for the CDR3: TGCAGCGTTTACCGGGACAGTATTACGAACACTGAAGCTTTCTTT. It codes for CSVYRDSITNTEAFF.

The chain carries TRBV9 and TRBJ2-1; 8 bases match TRBD2. In germline, CDR1 is SGDLS, CDR2 YYNGEE. The CDR3 is made up of 15 amino acids. V lost 4 bases to trimming and J lost 2 bases; unmatched junction nucleotides: 5. CDR3 nucleotides: TGTGCCAGCAGCCCCGGGGGGGGGGCCTACAATGAGCAGTTCTTC. This encodes CASSPGGGAYNEQFF. Looking up the rest from reference TRBV9 and TRBJ2-1 gives the full variable domain: DSGVTQTPKHLITATGQRVTLRCSPRSGDLSVYWYQQSLDQGLQFLIQYYNGEERAKGNILERFSAQQFPDLHSELNLSSLELGDSALYFCASSPGGGAYNEQFFGPGTRLTVL.

The chain uses TRBV12-3 or TRBV12-4 and TRBJ1-3; tentatively, D is TRBD1 (5 bases). The V gene lost 3 bases and the J gene lost 4 bases, with 13 bases spanning the gap. CDR3 length: 15 amino acids. Here the CDR3 reads CASSFGDAGGNTIYF. The DNA of the CDR3 is TGTGCCAGCAGTTTTGGGGACGCGGGAGGAAACACCATATATTTT.

The chain recombines TRBV28 with TRBJ2-7; D is possibly TRBD1 (5 bases). Trimming took off 6 bases at V and 6 bases at J, with 21 bases between the two ends. The CDR3 totals 15 residues. Germline V CDR1 and CDR2: MDHEN, SYDVKM. CDR3 sequence (DNA): TGTGCCAGCAGAGGGCAGGGATCCCCTCTGGGCGAGCAGTACTTC. Its translation: CASRGQGSPLGEQYF. The complete variable domain, with remaining parts taken from reference TRBV28 and TRBJ2-7, reads DVKVTQSSRYLVKRTGEKVFLECVQDMDHENMFWYRQDPGLGLRLIYFSYDVKMKEKGDIPEGYSVSREKKERFSLILESASTNQTSMYLCASRGQGSPLGEQYFGPGTRLTVT.

This clonotype has only a few counts. The CDR3 region is CASSLAGSGQPQHF. The CDR3 coding sequence is TGTGCCAGCAGCTTAGCTGGGTCGGGTCAGCCCCAGCATTTT. V and J are TRBV7-9 and TRBJ1-5; D remains unclear. V lost 0 bases, J lost 6 bases, and 9 bases lay in between. The CDR3 length is 14 residues. Germline loops: CDR1 SEHNR, CDR2 FQNEAQ (reference sequence). The full variable domain, completed using reference TRBV7-9 and TRBJ1-5, is DTGVSQNPRHKITKRGQNVTFRCDPISEHNRLYWYRQTLGQGPEFLTYFQNEAQLEKSRLLSDRFSAERPKGSFSTLEIQRTEQGDSAMYLCASSLAGSGQPQHFGDGTRLSIL.

The chain couples TRBV11-1 to TRBJ2-1; D might be TRBD2 (5 bases). CDR3 size: 14 residues. Germline values: CDR1 SGHAT, CDR2 FQDESV (reference sequence). V gave up 5 bases and J gave up 6 bases, with 14 bases separating them. The CDR3 DNA follows: TGTGCCAGCAGCAGCGTATTACGGGGCAATGAGCAGTTCTTC. Residues: CASSSVLRGNEQFF.

The V and J genes are TRBV5-5 and TRBJ2-1; possibly TRBD1 for D (6 bases). The V gene lost 4 bases and the J gene lost 6 bases, with 11 bases spanning the gap. Germline-derived CDR1 and CDR2 are SGHKS and YYEKEE (reference sequence). This CDR3 is built from 13 residues. The CDR3 nucleotides read TGTGCCAGCAGCCGGAACAGGGTCAATGAGCAGTTCTTC. As protein: CASSRNRVNEQFF.

This sequence joins TRBV29-1 and TRBJ2-5; D ambiguous. From germline, CDR1 is SQVTM and CDR2 ANQGSEA. V was trimmed by 7 bases and J by 3 bases, leaving 9 bases between them. The CDR3 runs to 11 residues. CDR3 amino acids: CSGQAEETQYF. CDR3 DNA: TGCAGCGGCCAGGCAGAAGAGACCCAGTACTTC.